This T cell receptor (beta chain) comes out of a study of regulatory T cells in long-lasting Graves disease. CDR3-region Arm-PCR and iRepertoire HTBI primers produced the TCR beta libraries. From the multiplex PCR reads, TCRdb called clonotypes with MiXCR, one entry per CDR3 protein. The table shows more than 450,000 distinct CDR3 sequences, with 15% to 20% occurring only once. The CDR3 has 16 amino acids. The V and J ends lost 4 bases and 4 bases, in that order; junction bases with no gene match: 11. CDR1 and CDR2 from the germline V gene are KGHSH and LQKENI. This clonotype came up a few times. The time point: newly diagnosed GD, antithyroid drugs for less than 3 months. Generation of the TCR library employed RNA extracted from PBMCs. The sample was also linked to a second study, of T cells in Graves' hyperthyroidism and ophthalmopathy.

The TCR comes from a man aged 40-55 years with Graves disease. The chain has TRBV18 and TRBJ2-5; 8 nucleotides align to TRBD1. Sequencing used peripheral blood mononuclear cells (PBMCs), obtained at new diagnosis, from a patient treated with antithyroid drugs. The CDR3 loop reads CASSRSQGAVGETQYF. The CDR3 DNA reads as TGTGCCAGCTCACGAAGCCAGGGGGCCGTCGGAGAGACCCAGTACTTC. Complete variable domain (other parts from reference TRBV18 and TRBJ2-5): NAGVMQNPRHLVRRRGQEARLRCSPMKGHSHVYWYRQLPEEGLKFMVYLQKENIIDESGMPKERFSAEFPKEGPSILRIQQVVRGDSAAYFCASSRSQGAVGETQYFGPGTRLLVL.